The 3 T cell receptor beta chains in this list originate from one sample, sequenced in a study of T cells in women clearing cervical HPV infection. TCRdb's copy holds only in-frame clones and misses some; the assay was immunoSEQ multiplex PCR. The sample totals 30,000 to 35,000 clones; its top ten clones hold 8.4%. Input material: blood buffy coat. The receptors come from a woman between 18 and 70 years old with a cervical HPV16 infection that either progressed to CIN3+ or cleared (not recorded which).

Remarks on this clone: The read terminates 3 residues before the CDR3 end, so the remaining end is supplied by the germline J gene. The J gene is TRBJ1-6, the V gene TRBV13, with D unresolved. The CDR3 runs 12 residues. Trimming removed 2 bases at V and 8 bases at J, with 4 bases between. The V gene's germline CDR1 is PRHDT and CDR2 FYEKMQ (reference sequence). The CDR3 is CASSLTDSPLHF. CDR3 bases read: TGTGCCAGCAGCTTAACGGATTCACCC. Filled out from reference TRBV13 and TRBJ1-6, the complete variable domain reads AAGVIQSPRHLIKEKRETATLKCYPIPRHDTVYWYQQGPGQDPQFLISFYEKMQSDKGSIPDRFSAQQFSDYHSELNMSSLELGDSALYFCASSLTDSPLHFGNGTRLTVT.

In regard to this clone: The DNA ends 3 residues before the CDR3 does, and the rest of the CDR3 is filled in from the germline J gene. V and J are TRBV5-4 and TRBJ1-2; D gene ambiguous. V was clipped by 5 bases and J by 5 bases, with 10 bases between them. This CDR3 is built from 12 residues. The V gene's germline CDR1 is SGHNT and CDR2 YYREEE (reference sequence). The part of the CDR3 DNA that was read is TGTGCCAGCAGTGCGGAGGTGTATGGC. It codes for CASSAEVYG. The whole CDR3 sequence is CASSAEVYGYTF.

Remarks on this clone: The read falls 3 residues short of the CDR3 end, and the missing part is taken from the germline J gene. The chain uses TRBV20-1 and TRBJ1-6; D is uncertain. CDR3 length: 16 amino acids. Germline lookup yields CDR1 DFQATT and CDR2 SNEGSKA (reference sequence). Trimming shortened V by 0 bases and J by 5 bases, and 14 bases separated the two germline ends. CDR3 in amino acids: CSARDIGQLNNSPLHF. The covered CDR3 bases are TGCAGTGCTAGAGATATAGGGCAGCTCAATAATTCACCC.